What follows are 20 T cell receptor beta chains derived from one specimen sequenced in a study of T cells after yellow fever vaccination. From the 5' RACE reads, TCRdb called clonotypes with MiXCR, one entry per CDR3 protein. Here the sample spans about 210,000 distinct CDR3 sequences, about 3% being singletons. The sample was CD4+ T cells sorted from PBMCs, taken 10 days after the yellow fever booster vaccination. The receptors shown here come from a man aged 18 to 29 who received the YFV17D yellow fever vaccine.

Ten or more counts support this clonotype. V usage is TRBV5-1 and J usage is TRBJ2-1, with 7 bases fitting TRBD2. CDR3 length equals 14 residues. The V and J ends lost 4 bases and 12 bases, in that order; junction bases with no gene match: 13. Germline V gene data show CDR1 as SGHRS and CDR2 as YFSETQ. The CDR3 loop is CASSPRGGAERQFF. The CDR3 region has the DNA TGCGCCAGCAGCCCCCGGGGAGGGGCGGAGAGGCAGTTCTTC. Drawing the rest from reference TRBV5-1 and TRBJ2-1, the complete variable domain is KAGVTQTPRYLIKTRGQQVTLSCSPISGHRSVSWYQQTPGQGLQFLFEYFSETQRNKGNFPGRFSGRQFSNSRSEMNVSTLELGDSALYLCASSPRGGAERQFFGPGTRLTVL.

This clonotype has at least ten counts. This chain's CDR3 is CASSLATGDVNQPQHF. In DNA, the CDR3 is TGTGCCAGCAGCTTAGCGACAGGGGATGTGAATCAGCCCCAGCATTTT. The chain combines TRBV7-8 with TRBJ1-5; 8 bases agree with TRBD1. Germline assignment: CDR1 SGHVS and CDR2 FQNEAQ. This CDR3 has 16 amino acids. The ends lost 0 bases at V and 4 bases at J; junction bases unmatched: 5.

This clonotype was found a few times. Here the CDR3 DNA reads TGTGCCAGCAGCGACCAGGGTATCGAGAACACTGAAGCTTTCTTT. It is translated as CASSDQGIENTEAFF. V and J are TRBV6-1 and TRBJ1-1; a weak D match, TRBD1 (5 bases). Trimming took off 6 bases at V and 1 base at J, with 15 bases between the two ends. CDR1 is MNHNS, CDR2 SASEGT, per germline. The CDR3 contains 15 residues.

This clonotype was recorded many times. CDR3 protein: CASSPSSGAGQETQYF. The CDR3 bases are TGCGCCAGCAGCCCCTCATCGGGAGCTGGCCAAGAGACCCAGTACTTC. The J gene is TRBJ2-5, the V gene TRBV5-1; the D gene is possibly TRBD2 (6 bases). The V end was cut by 4 bases, the J end by 1 base, with 17 bases between. Germline assignment: CDR1 SGHRS and CDR2 YFSETQ. The CDR3 consists of 16 residues. Supplemented by reference TRBV5-1 and TRBJ2-5, the full variable domain reads KAGVTQTPRYLIKTRGQQVTLSCSPISGHRSVSWYQQTPGQGLQFLFEYFSETQRNKGNFPGRFSGRQFSNSRSEMNVSTLELGDSALYLCASSPSSGAGQETQYFGPGTRLLVL.

This chain connects TRBV30 to TRBJ2-7, with 7 positions matching TRBD1. Germline V lookup: CDR1 GTSNPN, CDR2 SVGIG (reference sequence). The length of the CDR3 is 13 residues. The V segment lost 8 bases and the J segment 2 bases; nucleotides outside the gene matches: 9. Here the CDR3 DNA reads TGTGCCGAGGGAACCCAGGGGGCCTACGAGCAGTACTTC. Translation: CAEGTQGAYEQYF.

A few counts support this clonotype. CDR3: CASSIMGLGGDTQYF. CDR3 coding DNA: TGTGCCAGTAGTATAATGGGACTAGGCGGAGATACGCAGTATTTT. The V gene is TRBV19, the J gene TRBJ2-3; the match to TRBD2 covers 8 bases. V shed 2 bases and J 5 bases; nucleotides not matched to a gene: 6. The CDR3 has 15 residues. Germline V gives CDR1 LNHDA, CDR2 SQIVND (reference sequence). Together with reference TRBV19 and TRBJ2-3, the CDR3 gives the full variable domain: DGGITQSPKYLFRKEGQNVTLSCEQNLNHDAMYWYRQDPGQGLRLIYYSQIVNDFQKGDIAEGYSVSREKKESFPLTVTSAQKNPTAFYLCASSIMGLGGDTQYFGPGTRLTVL.

This clonotype showed up just a few times. The V gene is TRBV3-1, the J gene TRBJ2-2; 7 bases line up with TRBD1. V shed 5 bases and J 4 bases; nucleotides not matched to a gene: 4. This CDR3 has 14 amino acids. The V gene's germline CDR1 is LGHDT and CDR2 YNNKEL (reference sequence). In DNA form, the CDR3 reads TGTGCCAGCAGCGGTCAGGGGGTCACCGGGGAGCTGTTTTTT. Protein product: CASSGQGVTGELFF. Filled out from reference TRBV3-1 and TRBJ2-2, the complete variable domain reads DTAVSQTPKYLVTQMGNDKSIKCEQNLGHDTMYWYKQDSKKFLKIMFSYNNKELIINETVPNRFSPKSPDKAHLNLHINSLELGDSAVYFCASSGQGVTGELFFGEGSRLTVL.

This clonotype was seen a few times. The rearrangement uses TRBV6-5 and TRBJ1-2; TRBD1 aligns across 8 bases. The CDR3 is made up of 13 amino acids. With V trimmed by 4 bases and J by 8 bases, 6 bases remained unmatched. Germline values: CDR1 MNHEY, CDR2 SVGAGI. For the CDR3, the DNA is TGTGCCAGCAGTTCAGACAGGGGTAGAGGCTACACCTTC. The encoded protein is CASSSDRGRGYTF.

The chain links TRBV2 to TRBJ2-1; maybe TRBD1 (6 bases). The germline V gene has CDR1 SNHLY and CDR2 FYNNEI. The length of the CDR3 is 12 residues. Between the trimmed V and J ends, which lost 5 bases and 10 bases, there was a span of 12 bases. The CDR3 DNA reads TGTGCCAGCAGTTGGGACACCCCCGAGCAGTTCTTC. Residues: CASSWDTPEQFF.

The CDR3 nucleotides read TGTGCCAGCACCCGGGGGAGCGGGGGCAATGAGCAGTTCTTC. This encodes CASTRGSGGNEQFF. The V call is TRBV12-3 or TRBV12-4, the J call TRBJ2-1, with 8 bases identical to TRBD2. This CDR3 contains 14 residues. With 7 bases clipped from V and 6 bases from J, the junction kept 8 bases outside the gene matches.

In this sample, this clonotype turned up many times. The chain recombines TRBV7-2 with TRBJ2-3; D is unresolved. Trimming stripped 5 bases from V and 6 bases from J, with 12 bases between. Germline CDR1 and CDR2: SGHTA and FQGNSA. CDR3 size: 13 residues. Here the CDR3 DNA reads TGTGCCAGCAGCCGCACCCACCGGGATACGCAGTATTTT. Its protein product is CASSRTHRDTQYF.

This clonotype has only a few counts. This chain links TRBV7-3 with TRBJ2-3; TRBD1 aligns across 9 bases. This CDR3 spans 16 amino acids. Unmatched junction bases numbered 7, after V lost 5 bases and J lost 1 base. Germline-derived CDR1 and CDR2 are SGHTA and FQGTGA. This CDR3 reads CASSRNRGRGTDTQYF. The CDR3 coding sequence is TGTGCCAGCAGCAGAAACAGGGGGCGCGGCACAGATACGCAGTATTTT. The whole variable domain, remainder taken from reference TRBV7-3 and TRBJ2-3, is GAGVSQTPSNKVTEKGKYVELRCDPISGHTALYWYRQSLGQGPEFLIYFQGTGAADDSGLPNDRFFAVRPEGSVSTLKIQRTERGDSAVYLCASSRNRGRGTDTQYFGPGTRLTVL.

CDR3 amino acids: CASSEVDGTGGSPLHF. CDR3 coding DNA: TGTGCCAGCAGTGAAGTTGACGGGACAGGTGGTTCACCCCTCCACTTT. J is TRBJ1-6 and V is TRBV2; 8 bases align to TRBD1. After removal of 1 base from V and 9 bases from J, the junction contained 8 bases not matched to a gene. In germline, CDR1 is SNHLY, CDR2 FYNNEI. This CDR3 is built from 16 residues.

The chain has TRBV4-3 and TRBJ1-4; the match to TRBD1 covers 8 bases. V trimming: 0 bases; J trimming: 5 bases; junction bases outside the gene matches: 2. CDR1 LGHNA and CDR2 YSLEER come from the germline V gene. This CDR3 spans 15 amino acids. CDR3 region: CASSQDWDRNEKLFF. In DNA form, the CDR3 reads TGCGCCAGCAGCCAAGATTGGGACAGGAATGAAAAACTGTTTTTT.

Many counts were recorded for this clonotype. CDR3: CASNRGGGNTDTQYF. CDR3 coding DNA: TGTGCCAGCAACCGAGGGGGGGGGAACACAGATACGCAGTATTTT. The chain is built from TRBV7-2 and TRBJ2-3; D is possibly TRBD2 (7 bases). V was pared by 7 bases and J by 2 bases, with 16 bases between. This CDR3 contains 15 residues. Germline V CDR1 and CDR2: SGHTA, FQGNSA.

This clonotype appeared many times. The chain links TRBV7-9 to TRBJ2-5; D gene unclear. Looked up from germline, CDR1 is SEHNR and CDR2 is FQNEAQ (reference sequence). This CDR3 is built from 15 residues. Trimming cost V 8 bases and J 5 bases, with 21 bases left between them. In DNA form, the CDR3 reads TGTGCCAGCCGATGGACGCCTACTATGGGGGAGACCCAGTACTTC. Translating it yields CASRWTPTMGETQYF.

This clonotype was detected only a few times. The rearrangement uses TRBV12-3 or TRBV12-4 and TRBJ2-6; D possibly corresponds to TRBD1 (6 bases). The CDR3 loop spans 18 amino acids. V shed 3 bases and J shed 1 base, with 16 bases lying between them. The CDR3 is CASSFFGRGISGANVLTF. In DNA, the CDR3 is TGTGCCAGCAGTTTTTTCGGCAGGGGCATTTCTGGGGCCAACGTCCTGACTTTC.

This rearrangement joins TRBV19 to TRBJ1-1; D is uncertain. The germline V gene encodes CDR1 LNHDA and CDR2 SQIVND (reference sequence). Trimming removed 4 bases at V and 4 bases at J, with 13 bases between. The CDR3 runs to 14 residues. The CDR3 is CASSKVAKGTEAFF. In nucleotides, the CDR3 is TGTGCCAGTAGTAAAGTAGCCAAGGGCACTGAAGCTTTCTTT.

This chain joins TRBV2 and TRBJ2-7; 7 bases are a match to TRBD2. This CDR3 comprises 12 residues. Per the germline V gene, CDR1 is SNHLY and CDR2 is FYNNEI. The junction had 5 bases not matched to a gene; V was cut back by 8 bases and J by 4 bases. The CDR3 sequence: CASASGAYEQYF. Here the CDR3 DNA reads TGTGCCAGCGCCAGCGGGGCATACGAGCAGTACTTC.

This clonotype was detected ten times or more. The genes are TRBV7-2 and TRBJ2-3, with D possibly called TRBD1 or TRBD2 (5 bases each). The CDR3 is 15 residues long. Per germline, CDR1 SGHTA and CDR2 FQGNSA. V lost 1 base, J lost 5 bases, and 13 bases lay in between. The CDR3, as DNA: TGTGCCAGCAGCTTAGTAGGGACCAAGGTAGATACGCAGTATTTT. This gives the protein CASSLVGTKVDTQYF. The complete variable domain, with remaining parts taken from reference TRBV7-2 and TRBJ2-3, reads GAGVSQSPSNKVTEKGKDVELRCDPISGHTALYWYRQSLGQGLEFLIYFQGNSAPDKSGLPSDRFSAERTGGSVSTLTIQRTQQEDSAVYLCASSLVGTKVDTQYFGPGTRLTVL.